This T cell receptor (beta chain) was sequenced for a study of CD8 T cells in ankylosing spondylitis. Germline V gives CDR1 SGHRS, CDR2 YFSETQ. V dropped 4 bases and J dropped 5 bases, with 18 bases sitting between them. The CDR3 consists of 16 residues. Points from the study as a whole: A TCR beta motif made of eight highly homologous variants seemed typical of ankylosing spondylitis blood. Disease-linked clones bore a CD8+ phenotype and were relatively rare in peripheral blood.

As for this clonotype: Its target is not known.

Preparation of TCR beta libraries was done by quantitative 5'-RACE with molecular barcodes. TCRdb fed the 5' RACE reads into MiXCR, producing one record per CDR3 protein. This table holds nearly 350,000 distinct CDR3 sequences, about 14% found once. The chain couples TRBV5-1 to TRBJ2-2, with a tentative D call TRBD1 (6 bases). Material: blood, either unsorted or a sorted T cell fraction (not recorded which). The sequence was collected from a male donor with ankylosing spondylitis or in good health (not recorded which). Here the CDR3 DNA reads TGCGCCAGCAGCCCTACCGGGCAAGGGGGAACCGGGGAGCTGTTTTTT. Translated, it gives CASSPTGQGGTGELFF.